Listed below are T cell receptor beta chains from one sample, sequenced in a study of cytomegalovirus exposure and HLA in healthy donors. Assay: immunoSEQ multiplex PCR; the TCRdb copy retains only in-frame clones and omits some. The sample lists 97,000 or so clones; 80% to 85% were seen once. The sample comprised PBMCs. These receptors originate from a man in his forties or fifties in good health and CMV-seronegative. CDR3s include the opening cysteine and the closing phenylalanine or tryptophan. The D gene is left open where the match is weak. Expanded clones get a size class; other rows say once, few or many, or leave the size out.

DNA	CDR3	V	J	D	size
TGTGCCAGCGGAACTCAGGGGGTGAACACTGAAGCTTTCTTT	CASGTQGVNTEAFF	TRBV5-4	TRBJ1-1	TRBD1	NA
TGTTCCAGCAGCTTGCTGGGGGGGCACATCGGGTTC	CSSSLLGGHIGF	TRBV7-9	TRBJ2-7	NA	NA
TGTGCCACCAGCAGAGTCTGGACAGGGTCCTCCTACGAGCAGTACTTC	CATSRVWTGSSYEQYF	TRBV15	TRBJ2-7	TRBD1	NA
TGCAGCGTTGGAGGGGGACGTGGGGCCAACGTCCTGACTTTC	CSVGGGRGANVLTF	TRBV29-1	TRBJ2-6	NA	once
TGTGCCAGCAGTGAGCAGGGCTACACCTTC	CASSEQGYTF	TRBV2	TRBJ1-2	NA	NA
TGTGCCAGCAGTATTTTCCGGGACAGGTTTAGCTATGGCTACACCTTC	CASSIFRDRFSYGYTF	TRBV28	TRBJ1-2	TRBD1	NA
TGTGCCAGCAGCAGTTCAGGGTGGAGCACCGGGGAGCTGTTTTTT	CASSSSGWSTGELFF	TRBV7-8	TRBJ2-2	NA	NA
TGTGCCAGCAGCTTGCGAGGGCAGCCGAAACCCTACGAGCAGTACTTC	CASSLRGQPKPYEQYF	TRBV7-2	TRBJ2-7	NA	few
TGTGCCAGCAGTTCCCTCTTAAAGGGGCGATGGTCCTACGAGCAGTACTTC	CASSSLLKGRWSYEQYF	TRBV27	TRBJ2-7	NA	NA
TGTGCCAGCAGCTTAAAGGGGGCAGGGGTGGTCACAGATACGCAGTATTTT	CASSLKGAGVVTDTQYF	TRBV7-2	TRBJ2-3	TRBD1	NA
TGCGCCAGCAGCGGGACAGGAACCTACGAGCAGTACTTC	CASSGTGTYEQYF	TRBV5-1	TRBJ2-7	TRBD1	once
TGTTCCAGCAGCTTTCTGGGCGCGGGAGACAATGAGCAGTTCTTC	CSSSFLGAGDNEQFF	TRBV7-9	TRBJ2-1	TRBD2	NA
TGTTCCAGCAGCACTAGCCTGGGGAGCGGGGACTATGGCTACACCTTC	CSSSTSLGSGDYGYTF	TRBV7-9	TRBJ1-2	NA	NA
TGCAGCGCGACAGGCGTCTCGGTAGTCACTGAAGCTTTCTTT	CSATGVSVVTEAFF	TRBV29-1	TRBJ1-1	NA	NA
TGTGCCAGCAGTTACGTGGAGTACGAGCAGTACTTC	CASSYVEYEQYF	TRBV6-6	TRBJ2-7	NA	NA
TGTGCCAGCAGTACTAGGACAGGGGACAATGAGCAGTTCTTC	CASSTRTGDNEQFF	TRBV6-1	TRBJ2-1	TRBD1	NA
TGTGCCAGCAGCCCCGGACAGGGCGATGAAAAACTGTTTTTT	CASSPGQGDEKLFF	TRBV6-5	TRBJ1-4	TRBD1	NA
TGTGCCAGCACTCAGCGGGGAATAAGTGAGCAGTTCTTC	CASTQRGISEQFF	TRBV2	TRBJ2-1	TRBD2	NA
TGCGCCAGCAGCCCCGACAGGGCTGAGCAGTTCTTC	CASSPDRAEQFF	TRBV4-1	TRBJ2-1	TRBD1	NA
TGTGCCAGCAGTTACACACCCGGGACAGAGAACTATGGCTACACCTTC	CASSYTPGTENYGYTF	TRBV6-5	TRBJ1-2	TRBD1	NA
TGCGCCAGCAGCACAGGGACAGGGAGCGCTGAAGCTTTCTTT	CASSTGTGSAEAFF	TRBV5-1	TRBJ1-1	TRBD1	NA
TGCGCCAGCAGCCAAGTTAATTCTCCGGGACAGGTTTTATCGAGCAATCAGCCCCAGCATTTT	CASSQVNSPGQVLSSNQPQHF	TRBV4-1	TRBJ1-5	TRBD1	NA
TGTGCCAGCAGTGAAGACAGGAATTTGGGTGACAGATTT	CASSEDRNLGDRF	TRBV2	TRBJ1-1	NA	NA
TGCAGCGTTGAGCTAGCGGGGGTGCAGGAGACAGATACGCAGTATTTT	CSVELAGVQETDTQYF	TRBV29-1	TRBJ2-3	TRBD2	NA
TGTGCCAGCTCACCGGAGGTGGGTAAAGAGACCCAGTACTTC	CASSPEVGKETQYF	TRBV18	TRBJ2-5	NA	NA
TGTGCCAGCAGCCTTAGCGCCTCGAACACCGGGGAGCTGTTTTTT	CASSLSASNTGELFF	TRBV7-8	TRBJ2-2	NA	NA
TGTGCCAGCAGTGTAAGGGCTAGCGGGGGTTCCTACGAGCAGTACTTC	CASSVRASGGSYEQYF	TRBV2	TRBJ2-7	TRBD2	NA
TGTGCCAGCAGCTTACGGACTAGCGGGGGGGCCCATGAGCAGTTCTTC	CASSLRTSGGAHEQFF	TRBV5-6	TRBJ2-1	TRBD2	NA
TGTGCCAGCAGCCAAGGGGGTAAGCGGAGCAATCAGCCCCAGCATTTT	CASSQGGKRSNQPQHF	TRBV7-6	TRBJ1-5	NA	NA
TGCGCCAGCAGCTTGGCCGTTACAGGGGAAGGTGAAGCTTTCTTT	CASSLAVTGEGEAFF	TRBV5-1	TRBJ1-1	TRBD1	NA
TGTGCCAGCAGGCTAAGCAGGGCCAGCAATCAGCCCCAGCATTTT	CASRLSRASNQPQHF	TRBV6-5	TRBJ1-5	NA	NA
TGTGCCTGGAGTGTACTTAACCCAGATACGCAGTATTTT	CAWSVLNPDTQYF	TRBV30	TRBJ2-3	NA	NA
TGTGCCAGCAGTCTGCTAGGGGGCCCAGATACGCAGTATTTT	CASSLLGGPDTQYF	TRBV2	TRBJ2-3	TRBD1	NA
TGTGCCAGCAGCTTACGGGGTATAATGGGCTACACCTTC	CASSLRGIMGYTF	TRBV7-9	TRBJ1-2	NA	NA
TGTGCCAGCAGCCACGGGACAGGAAGCACAGATACGCAGTATTTT	CASSHGTGSTDTQYF	TRBV7-9	TRBJ2-3	TRBD1	NA
TGTGCCAGCAGCTTAGTTAGGGCAGGGATCTACGAGCAGTACTTC	CASSLVRAGIYEQYF	TRBV7-8	TRBJ2-7	NA	NA
TGTGCCAGCAGCTCGGGGGGAACTAATGAAAAACTGTTTTTT	CASSSGGTNEKLFF	TRBV28	TRBJ1-4	NA	NA
TGTGCCAGCAGCCGCCTGGCTCCAAGAAAAAATGAAAAACTGTTTTTT	CASSRLAPRKNEKLFF	TRBV7-3	TRBJ1-4	NA	NA
TGTGCCAGCATCGCAGGGCAAGAGACCCAGTACTTC	CASIAGQETQYF	TRBV2	TRBJ2-5	NA	NA
TGTGCCAGCAGCTCCCGGGGTGGCGGGGGGAAACAAGAGACCCAGTACTTC	CASSSRGGGGKQETQYF	TRBV5-4	TRBJ2-5	TRBD2	few
TGTGCCAGCTCACCACCGACAGGGGGCTACACTGAAGCTTTCTTT	CASSPPTGGYTEAFF	TRBV18	TRBJ1-1	TRBD1	NA
TGTGCCAGCAGTTATTCAAGCAATCAGCCCCAGCATTTT	CASSYSSNQPQHF	TRBV27	TRBJ1-5	NA	once
TGTGCCAGCAGCGTAGGGGGGGATCCCACTGAAGCTTTCTTT	CASSVGGDPTEAFF	TRBV9	TRBJ1-1	NA	NA
TGTGCCAGCAGCTTTGACAGTATATACTCTGGGGCCAACGTCCTGACTTTC	CASSFDSIYSGANVLTF	TRBV5-5	TRBJ2-6	NA	once
TGTGCCACCAGGGGGGGAGGGACAGATACGCAGTATTTT	CATRGGGTDTQYF	TRBV2	TRBJ2-3	NA	once
TGCGCCAGCAGCTTGGGCCCCAGACAGGGTGGCGAGCAGTACTTC	CASSLGPRQGGEQYF	TRBV5-1	TRBJ2-7	TRBD1	NA
TGTGCCAGCTCACCGTTAGCGGAGAATTCACCCCTCCATTTT	CASSPLAENSPLHF	TRBV18	TRBJ1-6	NA	NA
TGTGCCAGTAGTATAGAGGGCCAGGGGGCAAGTCAGCCCCAGCATTTT	CASSIEGQGASQPQHF	TRBV19	TRBJ1-5	TRBD1	NA
TGTGCCAGCAGCTGGGGGGGACTAGCGGGGGGAGCCAAAAACATTCAGTACTTC	CASSWGGLAGGAKNIQYF	TRBV7-2	TRBJ2-4	TRBD2	NA
TGTGCCTGGAGTTTGGCAGGGATCACTGAAGCTTTCTTT	CAWSLAGITEAFF	TRBV30	TRBJ1-1	NA	NA
TGCACTATCGGGACAGGGGTTTCGGCCGAGCAGTACTTC	CTIGTGVSAEQYF	TRBV1	TRBJ2-7	NA	few
TGTGCCAGCAGTTACTCGGGTAATCATTCGACTAGCCAGGACCCAGATACGCAGTATTTT	CASSYSGNHSTSQDPDTQYF	TRBV6-7	TRBJ2-3	TRBD2	NA
TGTGCCAGTAACAGGGCGACGAACACCGGGGAGCTGTTTTTT	CASNRATNTGELFF	TRBV19	TRBJ2-2	NA	NA
TGTGCCAGCAGCTTAATAGGGGGCAGGGCAAGGGCTTGGGGCTCACCCCTCCACTTT	CASSLIGGRARAWGSPLHF	TRBV7-8	TRBJ1-6	TRBD1	NA